The present entry profiles one T cell receptor beta chain with its context. TCRdb recomputed calls from the reads with MiXCR, one row per CDR3 protein. The sample holds approximately 97,000 distinct CDR3 sequences, 16% seen once. V was clipped by 7 bases and J by 7 bases, with 13 bases between them. Germline loops: CDR1 SQVTM, CDR2 ANQGSEA. The CDR3 sequence is 12 residues long. The data stem from a study of T cell repertoires in cytomegalovirus infection. The J gene is TRBJ1-4, the V gene TRBV29-1; D is perhaps TRBD1 (5 bases). The clonotype originates from a human donor in good health (CMV status not recorded). Some clones in this sample may be carry-over from other donors' samples. Sequencing was performed on PBMCs. The CDR3: CSAGDASEKLFF. The CDR3 DNA sequence: TGCAGCGCTGGGGACGCAAGTGAAAAACTGTTTTTT.